Detailed here is one T cell receptor beta chain. The antigen is unknown. TCRdb called the 5' RACE reads again in MiXCR, with one record for every CDR3 protein. The data contain more than 300,000 distinct CDR3 sequences, approximately 14% of them singletons. The sample originates from a study of T-cell memory formation after mild COVID-19. Overall study findings and caveats: Pre-infection memory carried some responding clones, suggesting that cross-reactive memory joined. A second wave expanding day 15 to 37 was CD4+-biased; contracting clones were balanced.

Material: PBMCs or a T cell subset sorted from them (not recorded which). This sequence was found in a man younger than 35 who had mild COVID-19 (a few samples of this study predate the infection). Cell type and time point are not known.

CDR3 loop: CASSLRGGNSPLHF. In DNA, the CDR3 is TGTGCCAGCAGCTTAAGGGGTGGTAATTCACCCCTCCACTTT. The rearrangement joins TRBV7-9 to TRBJ1-6; a possible D gene is TRBD1 (5 bases). The ends were cut back, 2 bases at V and 6 bases at J, with 8 bases in the middle. The CDR3 covers 14 residues. In germline, CDR1 is SEHNR, CDR2 FQNEAQ (reference sequence).